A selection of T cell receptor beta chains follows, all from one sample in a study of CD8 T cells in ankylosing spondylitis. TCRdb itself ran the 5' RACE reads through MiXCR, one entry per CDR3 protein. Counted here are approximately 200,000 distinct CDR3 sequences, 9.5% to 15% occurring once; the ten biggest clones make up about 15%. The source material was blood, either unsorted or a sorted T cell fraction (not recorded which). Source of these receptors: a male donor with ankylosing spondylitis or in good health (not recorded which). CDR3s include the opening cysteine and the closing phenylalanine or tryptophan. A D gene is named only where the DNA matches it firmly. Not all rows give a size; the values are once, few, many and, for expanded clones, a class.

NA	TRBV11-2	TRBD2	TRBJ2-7	CASSTRLAGAYEQYF	TGTGCCAGCAGCACTCGACTAGCGGGGGCCTACGAGCAGTACTTC
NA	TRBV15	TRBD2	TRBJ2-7	CATSGLGVGTNEQYF	TGTGCCACCAGCGGACTTGGGGTGGGGACTAACGAGCAGTACTTC
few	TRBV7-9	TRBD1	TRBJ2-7	CASSLEGTGTYEQYF	TGTGCCAGCAGCTTAGAAGGGACAGGGACATACGAGCAGTACTTC
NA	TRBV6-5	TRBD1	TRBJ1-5	CASSYSFGTGDQPQHF	TGTGCCAGCAGTTACTCGTTCGGGACAGGGGATCAGCCCCAGCATTTT
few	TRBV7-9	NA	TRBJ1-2	CANHQQGLDYGYTF	TGTGCCAACCACCAGCAGGGACTAGACTATGGCTACACCTTC
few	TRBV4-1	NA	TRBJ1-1	CASSQEAQLNTEAFF	TGCGCCAGCAGCCAAGAGGCGCAGCTGAACACTGAAGCTTTCTTT
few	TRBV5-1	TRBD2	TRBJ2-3	CASSSTGLAFTDTQYF	TGCGCCAGCAGCAGTACGGGACTAGCCTTCACAGATACGCAGTATTTT
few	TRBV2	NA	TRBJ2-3	CASNPSFGLGVPDTQYF	TGTGCCAGCAATCCGTCGTTTGGCCTAGGGGTACCAGATACGCAGTATTTT
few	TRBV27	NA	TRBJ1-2	CASSPGIGYGYTF	TGTGCCAGCAGTCCAGGGATCGGCTATGGCTACACCTTC
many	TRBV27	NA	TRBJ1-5	CASSLSIHQPQHF	TGTGCCAGCAGTTTATCAATCCATCAGCCCCAGCATTTT